What follows are 7 T cell receptor beta chains derived from one specimen sequenced in a study of identical twins. TCRdb called the 5' RACE reads again in MiXCR, with one record for every CDR3 protein. The sample has hundreds of thousands of distinct CDR3 sequences, 20% to 25% seen once. This same sample was also part of a study on T cells expressing NK-cell markers.

The sequenced material came from PBMCs. The receptors were gathered from a young woman in good health.

This clonotype came up a few times. The genes are TRBV4-3 and TRBJ1-1; weak D call: TRBD1 (6 bases). This CDR3 region has 16 residues. Between the trimmed V and J ends, which lost 0 bases and 5 bases, there was a span of 16 bases. The germline gives CDR1 LGHNA, CDR2 YSLEER. CDR3 sequence reads: CASSQDLTGRLTEAFF. CDR3 bases: TGCGCCAGCAGCCAAGACCTTACAGGGAGGTTGACTGAAGCTTTCTTT.

V and J are TRBV20-1 and TRBJ1-3, with D possibly being TRBD1 (6 bases). This CDR3 is 14 amino acids long. The V gene's germline CDR1 is DFQATT and CDR2 SNEGSKA (reference sequence). V lost 6 bases to trimming and J lost 0 bases, with 12 bases between them. CDR3: CSATRTASGNTIYF. CDR3 nucleotide sequence: TGCAGTGCAACCCGGACAGCCTCTGGAAACACCATATATTTT.

The rearrangement links TRBV5-1 to TRBJ2-1; 8 bases fit TRBD2. This CDR3 has 15 residues. Trimming cost V 1 base and J 4 bases; bases outside gene matches: 4. Germline V gene data show CDR1 as SGHRS and CDR2 as YFSETQ. As DNA, the CDR3 is TGCGCCAGCAGCTTGTATAGCGGGGCTTACAATGAGCAGTTCTTC. This sequence encodes CASSLYSGAYNEQFF.

The chain links TRBV20-1 to TRBJ2-3; D uncertain. Germline V lookup: CDR1 DFQATT, CDR2 SNEGSKA (reference sequence). Between the trimmed V and J ends, which lost 3 bases and 4 bases, there was a span of 17 bases. The CDR3 has 15 amino acids. In DNA, the CDR3 is TGCAGTGCTAGTATCTCGGGCCAGAGTCCAGATACGCAGTATTTT. Translated: CSASISGQSPDTQYF.

In its sample, this clonotype was seen many times. J is TRBJ2-7 and V is TRBV29-1; 7 positions agree with TRBD1. The germline V gene has CDR1 SQVTM and CDR2 ANQGSEA. The J segment lost 8 bases and the V segment lost 7 bases, leaving 8 bases of the junction unmatched. The CDR3 has 11 amino acids. In DNA form, the CDR3 reads TGCAGCGCCCGAGACAGGGCCCAGCAGTACTTC. Translated: CSARDRAQQYF.

This clonotype was observed a few times. V usage is TRBV29-1 and J usage is TRBJ2-5, with 8 bases matching TRBD2. Germline V gene lookup returns CDR1 SQVTM and CDR2 ANQGSEA. The CDR3 is 13 residues long. Unmatched junction bases numbered 3, after V lost 3 bases and J lost 3 bases. The CDR3: CSVDRGGEETQYF. The CDR3 DNA reads as TGCAGCGTTGATCGGGGGGGGGAAGAGACCCAGTACTTC. Drawing the rest from reference TRBV29-1 and TRBJ2-5, the complete variable domain is SAVISQKPSRDICQRGTSLTIQCQVDSQVTMMFWYRQQPGQSLTLIATANQGSEATYESGFVIDKFPISRPNLTFSTLTVSNMSPEDSSIYLCSVDRGGEETQYFGPGTRLLVL.

This chain links TRBV4-3 with TRBJ1-2; a weak D match, TRBD1 (6 bases). Trimming cost V 0 bases and J 2 bases, with 22 bases left between them. CDR3 size: 19 residues. Germline V CDR1 and CDR2: LGHNA, YSLEER. CDR3 nucleotide sequence: TGCGCCAGCAGCCAAGATAGGTACGCGGGGGCTCGGTGGAACTATGGCTACACCTTC. Its translation is CASSQDRYAGARWNYGYTF.